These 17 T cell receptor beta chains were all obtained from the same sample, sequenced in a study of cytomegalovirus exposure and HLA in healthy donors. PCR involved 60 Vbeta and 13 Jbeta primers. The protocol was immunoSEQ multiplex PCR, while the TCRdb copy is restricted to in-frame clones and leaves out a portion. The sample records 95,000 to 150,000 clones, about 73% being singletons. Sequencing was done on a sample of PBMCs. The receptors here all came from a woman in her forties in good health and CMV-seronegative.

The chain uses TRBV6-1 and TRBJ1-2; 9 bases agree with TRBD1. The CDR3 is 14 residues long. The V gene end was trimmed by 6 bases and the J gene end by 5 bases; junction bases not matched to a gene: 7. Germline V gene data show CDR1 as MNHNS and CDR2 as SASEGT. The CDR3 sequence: CASRAGTGTYGYTF. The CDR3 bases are TGTGCCAGCAGGGCGGGGACAGGGACTTATGGCTACACCTTC.

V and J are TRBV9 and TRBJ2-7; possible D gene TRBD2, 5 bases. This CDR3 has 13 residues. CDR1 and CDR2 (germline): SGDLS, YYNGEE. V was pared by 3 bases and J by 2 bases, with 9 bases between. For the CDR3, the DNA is TGTGCCAGCAGCGGACCGGGGACCTACGAGCAGTACTTC. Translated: CASSGPGTYEQYF.

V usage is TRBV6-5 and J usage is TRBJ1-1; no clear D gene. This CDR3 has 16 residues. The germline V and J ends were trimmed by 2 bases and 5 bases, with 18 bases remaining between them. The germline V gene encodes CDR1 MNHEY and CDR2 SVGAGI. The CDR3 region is CASSYTLISGNTEAFF. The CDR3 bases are TGTGCCAGCAGTTACACCCTCATCTCGGGGAATACTGAAGCTTTCTTT.

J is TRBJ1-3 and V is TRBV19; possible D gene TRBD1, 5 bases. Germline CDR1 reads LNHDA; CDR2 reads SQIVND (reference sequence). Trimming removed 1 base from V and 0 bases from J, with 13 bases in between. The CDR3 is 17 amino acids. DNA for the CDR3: TGTGCCAGTAGTATAGCCTGGCCAGGGTACTCTGGAAACACCATATATTTT. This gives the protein CASSIAWPGYSGNTIYF.

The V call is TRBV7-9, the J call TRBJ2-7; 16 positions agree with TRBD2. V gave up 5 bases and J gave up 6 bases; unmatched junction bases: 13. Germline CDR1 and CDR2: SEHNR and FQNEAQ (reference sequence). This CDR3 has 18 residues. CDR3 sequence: CASSPTWGLAGGSREQYF. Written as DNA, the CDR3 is TGTGCCAGCAGCCCCACTTGGGGACTAGCGGGGGGGTCCCGCGAGCAGTACTTC.

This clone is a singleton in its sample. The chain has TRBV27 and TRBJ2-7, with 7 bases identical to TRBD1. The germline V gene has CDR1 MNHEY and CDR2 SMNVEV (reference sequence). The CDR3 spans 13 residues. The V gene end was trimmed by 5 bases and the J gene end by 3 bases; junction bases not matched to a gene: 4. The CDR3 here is CASSETGNYEQYF. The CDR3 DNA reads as TGTGCCAGCAGTGAGACAGGGAACTACGAGCAGTACTTC.

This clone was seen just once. CDR3 nucleotides: TGCAGCGTTGATATTCGCGGGGCAGGGGGGACCTACGAGCAGTACTTC. This gives the protein CSVDIRGAGGTYEQYF. V usage is TRBV29-1 and J usage is TRBJ2-5; TRBD1 is a possible D gene (7 bases). TRBJ2-7 matches the DNA end more closely, so the J call is doubtful. This CDR3 spans 16 amino acids. Per the germline V gene, CDR1 is SQVTM and CDR2 is ANQGSEA.

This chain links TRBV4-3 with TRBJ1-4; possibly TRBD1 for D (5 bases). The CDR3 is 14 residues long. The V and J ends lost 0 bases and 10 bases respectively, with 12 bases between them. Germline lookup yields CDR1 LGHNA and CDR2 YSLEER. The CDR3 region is CASSQDGGIGKLFF. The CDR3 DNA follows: TGCGCCAGCAGCCAAGACGGGGGAATAGGAAAACTGTTTTTT.

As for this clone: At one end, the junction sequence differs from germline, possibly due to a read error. CDR3 in amino acids: CASSLAGRAWF. The CDR3 DNA is TGTGCCAGCAGCCTTGCTGGGAGGGCCTGGTTC. This chain joins TRBV6-6 and TRBJ2-7, with TRBD2 matching over 7 bases. Germline V gives CDR1 MNHNY, CDR2 SVGAGI (reference sequence). This CDR3 is built from 11 residues.

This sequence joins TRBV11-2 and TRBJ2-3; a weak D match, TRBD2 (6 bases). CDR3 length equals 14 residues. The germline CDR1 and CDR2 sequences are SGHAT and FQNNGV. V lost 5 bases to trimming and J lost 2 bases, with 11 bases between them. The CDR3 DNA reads TGTGCCAGCAGCCCACGGGGGTTCACAGATACGCAGTATTTT. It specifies CASSPRGFTDTQYF.

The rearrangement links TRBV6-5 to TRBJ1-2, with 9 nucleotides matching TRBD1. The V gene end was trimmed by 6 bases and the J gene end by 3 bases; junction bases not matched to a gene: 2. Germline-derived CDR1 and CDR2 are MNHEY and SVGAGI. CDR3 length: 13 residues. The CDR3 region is CASRRDRDYGYTF. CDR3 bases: TGTGCCAGCAGGCGGGACAGGGACTATGGCTACACCTTC.

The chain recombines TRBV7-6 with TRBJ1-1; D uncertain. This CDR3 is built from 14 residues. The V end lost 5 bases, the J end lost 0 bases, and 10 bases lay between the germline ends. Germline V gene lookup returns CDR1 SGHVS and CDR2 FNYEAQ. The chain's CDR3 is CASSPPTMNTEAFF. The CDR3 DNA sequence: TGTGCCAGCAGCCCTCCGACAATGAACACTGAAGCTTTCTTT.

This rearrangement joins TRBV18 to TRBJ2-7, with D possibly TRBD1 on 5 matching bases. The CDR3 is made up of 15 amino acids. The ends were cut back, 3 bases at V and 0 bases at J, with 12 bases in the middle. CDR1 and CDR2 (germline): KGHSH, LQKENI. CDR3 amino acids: CASSPQGASSYEQYF. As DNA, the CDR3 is TGTGCCAGCTCACCGCAGGGTGCGAGCTCCTACGAGCAGTACTTC.

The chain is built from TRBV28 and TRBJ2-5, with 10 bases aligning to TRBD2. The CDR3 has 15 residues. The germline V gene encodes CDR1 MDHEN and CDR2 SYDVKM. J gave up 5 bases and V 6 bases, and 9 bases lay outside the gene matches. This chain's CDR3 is CASRPGLARSETQYF. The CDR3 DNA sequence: TGTGCCAGCAGACCGGGACTAGCGAGATCGGAGACCCAGTACTTC.

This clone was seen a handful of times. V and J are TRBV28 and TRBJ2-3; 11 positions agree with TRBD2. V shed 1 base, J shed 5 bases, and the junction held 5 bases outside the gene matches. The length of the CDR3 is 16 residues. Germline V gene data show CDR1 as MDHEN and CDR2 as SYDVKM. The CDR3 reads CASSLSLAGERDTQYF. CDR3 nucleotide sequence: TGTGCCAGCAGTTTATCACTAGCGGGAGAACGAGATACGCAGTATTTT.

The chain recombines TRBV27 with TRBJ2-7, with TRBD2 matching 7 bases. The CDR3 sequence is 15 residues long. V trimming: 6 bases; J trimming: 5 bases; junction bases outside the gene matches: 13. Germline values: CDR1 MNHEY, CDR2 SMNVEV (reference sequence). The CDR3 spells CASRALGLEGHEQYF. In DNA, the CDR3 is TGTGCCAGCAGAGCACTAGGACTAGAGGGGCACGAGCAGTACTTC.

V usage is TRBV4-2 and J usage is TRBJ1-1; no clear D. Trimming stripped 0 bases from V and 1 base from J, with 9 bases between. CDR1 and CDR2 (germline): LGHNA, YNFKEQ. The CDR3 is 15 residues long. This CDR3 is CASSQEWLKNTEAFF. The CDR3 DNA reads TGTGCCAGCAGCCAAGAGTGGCTGAAGAACACTGAAGCTTTCTTT.